This is a list of T cell receptor beta chains from one sample in a study of PD-1 blockade in classical Hodgkin lymphoma. Assay: immunoSEQ multiplex PCR; the TCRdb copy retains only in-frame clones and omits some. Seen here are about 41,000 clones, roughly three quarters observed once, and the top ten hold about 20%. The sequences come from peripheral blood mononuclear cells (PBMCs), collected at baseline. These receptors came from a human donor with classical Hodgkin lymphoma. The CDR3 runs from the conserved cysteine through the conserved F or W. A D gene is named only where the DNA matches it firmly. Not every row has a clone size; where given, it reads once, few, many or a size class.

clone_size j_call d_call v_call cdr3_aa cdr3_nt
NA TRBJ2-1 TRBD1 TRBV7-7 CASSQGTGGYNEQFF TGTGCCAGCAGCCAGGGGACAGGCGGCTACAATGAGCAGTTCTTC
once TRBJ1-2 TRBD1 TRBV30 CAWKGAGGYTF TGTGCCTGGAAGGGGGCTGGTGGCTACACCTTC
few TRBJ2-2 NA TRBV6-5 CASSTRVGELFF TGTGCCAGCAGTACCAGGGTTGGGGAGCTGTTTTTT
NA TRBJ2-7 TRBD1 TRBV15 CATSKPGQGAYEQYF TGTGCCACCAGCAAGCCGGGACAGGGGGCCTACGAGCAGTACTTC
NA TRBJ2-1 NA TRBV11-3 CASSPPGADYNEQFF TGTGCCAGCAGCCCCCCCGGGGCGGATTACAATGAGCAGTTCTTC
NA TRBJ2-5 TRBD2 TRBV30 CAWSEVAGPQETQYF TGTGCCTGGAGTGAGGTAGCGGGGCCCCAAGAGACCCAGTACTTC
NA TRBJ2-5 NA TRBV6-5 CASSYSPLGAQYF TGTGCCAGCAGTTACTCCCCTCTAGGGGCCCAGTACTTC
NA TRBJ2-2 NA TRBV6-9 CASTYTGELFF TGTGCCAGCACCTACACCGGGGAGCTGTTTTTT
few TRBJ2-3 TRBD1 TRBV9 CASSPWTGERTDTQYF TGTGCCAGCAGCCCGTGGACAGGGGAGAGGACAGATACGCAGTATTTT
NA TRBJ2-2 TRBD2 TRBV7-2 CASSSKGPAGVAGELFF TGTGCCAGCAGCTCTAAAGGCCCAGCGGGAGTCGCCGGGGAGCTGTTTTTT
NA TRBJ2-3 NA TRBV19 CASSTRSVDTQYF TGTGCCAGTAGTACTCGGAGCGTAGATACGCAGTATTTT
few TRBJ2-1 NA TRBV27 CASSVRRPGEQFF TGTGCCAGCAGTGTACGGAGGCCGGGTGAGCAGTTCTTC
NA TRBJ1-5 NA TRBV10-3 CAISEAGDQPQHF TGTGCCATCAGTGAGGCGGGAGATCAGCCCCAGCATTTT
few TRBJ2-7 TRBD2 TRBV5-1 CASSPGLAGALFPYF TGCGCCAGCAGCCCGGGACTAGCGGGAGCCCTTTTCCCCTACTTC
NA TRBJ1-2 NA TRBV5-1 CASSLWGVDGYTF TGCGCCAGCAGCTTGTGGGGGGTGGATGGCTACACCTTC
few TRBJ1-1 NA TRBV11-2 CASSLITDNTEAFF TGTGCCAGCAGCTTAATTACAGACAACACTGAAGCTTTCTTT
NA TRBJ2-7 NA TRBV19 CASSIRQGATSGPYEQYF TGTGCCAGTAGTATTAGACAGGGGGCGACTAGCGGACCCTACGAGCAGTACTTC
few TRBJ2-5 TRBD1 TRBV7-2 CASSLVRDSGETQYF TGTGCCAGCAGCTTAGTCCGGGACAGCGGAGAGACCCAGTACTTC
NA TRBJ2-7 TRBD2 TRBV5-6 CASSGGLAGEQYF TGTGCCAGCAGCGGCGGACTAGCTGGCGAGCAGTACTTC
NA TRBJ2-1 TRBD2 TRBV7-6 CASSLGSGRAINEQFF TGTGCCAGCAGCTTAGGGAGCGGGAGGGCAATCAATGAGCAGTTCTTC
NA TRBJ2-1 TRBD2 TRBV25-1 CASSAGGGNEQFF TGTGCCAGCAGTGCGGGCGGGGGTAATGAGCAGTTCTTC
NA TRBJ2-7 NA TRBV15 CATSRYPDPPIYEQYF TGTGCCACCAGCCGCTACCCGGACCCACCAATCTACGAGCAGTACTTC
NA TRBJ2-5 NA TRBV18 CASSPGMGSQETQYF TGTGCCAGCTCCCCTGGGATGGGCAGCCAAGAGACCCAGTACTTC
NA TRBJ2-7 NA TRBV29-1 CSVNGLRSSYEQYF TGCAGCGTAAACGGGCTTCGAAGCTCCTACGAGCAGTACTTC
NA TRBJ2-1 TRBD2 TRBV27 CASSFGTTYLEQFF TGTGCCAGCAGTTTTGGGACTACGTATTTGGAGCAGTTCTTC
NA TRBJ2-7 NA TRBV6-5 CASRRLQSEQYF TGTGCCAGCAGGCGATTACAGAGCGAGCAGTACTTC
NA TRBJ1-3 NA TRBV18 CASSPPMGSGNTIYF TGTGCCAGCTCACCACCGATGGGGTCCGGAAACACCATATATTTT
NA TRBJ2-7 NA TRBV6-1 CASTPAGTSYEQYF TGTGCCAGCACCCCTGCAGGAACCTCCTACGAGCAGTACTTC
NA TRBJ1-4 NA TRBV19 CASSLGRLHNEKLFF TGTGCCAGTAGTTTGGGACGGCTCCATAATGAAAAACTGTTTTTT